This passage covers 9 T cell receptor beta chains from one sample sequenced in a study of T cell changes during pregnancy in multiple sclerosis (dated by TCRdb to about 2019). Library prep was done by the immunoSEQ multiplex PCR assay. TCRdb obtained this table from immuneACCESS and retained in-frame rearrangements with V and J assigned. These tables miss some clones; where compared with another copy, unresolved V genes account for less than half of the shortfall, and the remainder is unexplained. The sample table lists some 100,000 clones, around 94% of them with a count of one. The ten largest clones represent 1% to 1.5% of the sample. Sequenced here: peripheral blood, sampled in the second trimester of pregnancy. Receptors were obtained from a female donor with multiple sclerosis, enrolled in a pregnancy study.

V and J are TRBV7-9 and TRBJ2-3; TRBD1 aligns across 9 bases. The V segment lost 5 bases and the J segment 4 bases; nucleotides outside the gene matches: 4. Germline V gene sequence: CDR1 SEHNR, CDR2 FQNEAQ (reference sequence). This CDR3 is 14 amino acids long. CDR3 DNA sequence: TGTGCCAGCAGCCACAGGGGGCCCCCAGATACGCAGTATTTT. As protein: CASSHRGPPDTQYF.

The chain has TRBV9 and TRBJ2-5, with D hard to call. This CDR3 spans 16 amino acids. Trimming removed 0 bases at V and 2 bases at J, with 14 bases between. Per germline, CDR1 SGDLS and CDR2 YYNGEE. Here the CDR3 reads CASSVGASSQQETQYF. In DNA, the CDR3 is TGTGCCAGCAGCGTAGGGGCAAGTTCACAACAAGAGACCCAGTACTTC.

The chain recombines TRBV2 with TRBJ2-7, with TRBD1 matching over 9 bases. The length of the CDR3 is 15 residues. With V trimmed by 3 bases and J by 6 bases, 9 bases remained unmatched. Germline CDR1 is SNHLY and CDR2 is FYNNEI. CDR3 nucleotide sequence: TGTGCCAGCAGTGAGCTACAGGGGGCGCCCCTCGAGCAGTACTTC. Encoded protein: CASSELQGAPLEQYF.

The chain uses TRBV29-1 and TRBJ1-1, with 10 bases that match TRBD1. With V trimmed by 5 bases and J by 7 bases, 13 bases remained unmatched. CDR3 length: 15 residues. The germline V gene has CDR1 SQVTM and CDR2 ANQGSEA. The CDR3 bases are TGCAGCGTTACAGGCTTTGACAGGGGGCGAGTTGAAGCTTTCTTT. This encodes CSVTGFDRGRVEAFF. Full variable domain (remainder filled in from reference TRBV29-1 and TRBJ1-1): SAVISQKPSRDICQRGTSLTIQCQVDSQVTMMFWYRQQPGQSLTLIATANQGSEATYESGFVIDKFPISRPNLTFSTLTVSNMSPEDSSIYLCSVTGFDRGRVEAFFGQGTRLTVV.

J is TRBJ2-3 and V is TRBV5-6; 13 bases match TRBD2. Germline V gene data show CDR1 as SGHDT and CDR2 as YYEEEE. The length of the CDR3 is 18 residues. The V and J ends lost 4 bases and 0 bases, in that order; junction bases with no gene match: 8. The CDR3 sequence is CASSPGLAGVSSTDTQYF. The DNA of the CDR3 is TGTGCCAGCAGCCCTGGACTAGCGGGGGTATCTAGCACAGATACGCAGTATTTT. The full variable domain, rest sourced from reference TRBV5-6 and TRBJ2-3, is DAGVTQSPTHLIKTRGQQVTLRCSPKSGHDTVSWYQQALGQGPQFIFQYYEEEERQRGNFPDRFSGHQFPNYSSELNVNALLLGDSALYLCASSPGLAGVSSTDTQYFGPGTRLTVL.

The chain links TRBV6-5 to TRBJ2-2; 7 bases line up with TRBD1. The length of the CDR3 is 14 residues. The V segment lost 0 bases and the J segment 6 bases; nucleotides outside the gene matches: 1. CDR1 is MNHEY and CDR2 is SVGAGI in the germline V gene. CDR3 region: CASSYSQGSGELFF. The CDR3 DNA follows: TGTGCCAGCAGTTACTCACAGGGGTCCGGGGAGCTGTTTTTT.

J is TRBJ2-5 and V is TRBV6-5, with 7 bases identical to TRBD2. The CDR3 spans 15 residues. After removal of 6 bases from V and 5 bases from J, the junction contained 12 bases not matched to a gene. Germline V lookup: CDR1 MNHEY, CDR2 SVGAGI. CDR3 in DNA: TGTGCCAGCAGAAACTGGCAGAGGGGAGGGGAGACCCAGTACTTC. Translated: CASRNWQRGGETQYF.

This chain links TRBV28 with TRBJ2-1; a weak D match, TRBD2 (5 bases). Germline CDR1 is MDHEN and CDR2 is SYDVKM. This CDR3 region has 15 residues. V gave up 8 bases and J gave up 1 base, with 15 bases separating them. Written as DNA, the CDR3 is TGTGCCAGCGGGAGTCGAGCGGTATCCTACAATGAGCAGTTCTTC. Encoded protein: CASGSRAVSYNEQFF. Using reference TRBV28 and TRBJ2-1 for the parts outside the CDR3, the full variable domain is DVKVTQSSRYLVKRTGEKVFLECVQDMDHENMFWYRQDPGLGLRLIYFSYDVKMKEKGDIPEGYSVSREKKERFSLILESASTNQTSMYLCASGSRAVSYNEQFFGPGTRLTVL.

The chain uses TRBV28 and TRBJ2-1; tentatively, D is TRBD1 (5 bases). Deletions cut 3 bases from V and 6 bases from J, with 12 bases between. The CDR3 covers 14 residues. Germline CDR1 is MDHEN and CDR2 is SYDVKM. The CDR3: CASSFLGHPNEQFF. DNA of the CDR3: TGTGCCAGCAGTTTTCTGGGGCACCCCAATGAGCAGTTCTTC. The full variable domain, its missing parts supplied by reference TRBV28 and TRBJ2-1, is DVKVTQSSRYLVKRTGEKVFLECVQDMDHENMFWYRQDPGLGLRLIYFSYDVKMKEKGDIPEGYSVSREKKERFSLILESASTNQTSMYLCASSFLGHPNEQFFGPGTRLTVL.